A single T cell receptor (beta chain) is shown here with its context. 13 Jbeta primers and 60 Vbeta primers were used for the PCR. Profiled with immunoSEQ multiplex PCR; TCRdb holds only in-frame clones, not every one. The profile shows 150,000 or so clones, 73% of them singletons. This sample was taken from a study of cytomegalovirus exposure and HLA in healthy donors. Germline values: CDR1 LGHNA, CDR2 YNFKEQ. V gave up 1 base and J gave up 8 bases; unmatched junction bases: 6. The CDR3 consists of 16 residues. This receptor was identified in a woman aged 18-29 years in good health and CMV-seronegative. This chain joins TRBV4-2 and TRBJ2-1, with 12 nucleotides matching TRBD2. Material for sequencing was PBMCs. The CDR3 DNA reads as TGTGCCAGCAGCCAAGCAACCGGGACTAGCGGGTATGAGCAGTTCTTC. Its protein is CASSQATGTSGYEQFF.